The rows below give T cell receptor beta chains drawn from one sample of a study of T-cell reconstitution after alpha-beta-depleted transplantation in children. TCRdb re-called the PCR reads through MiXCR, storing one row per CDR3 protein. The data contain fewer than 550,000 distinct CDR3 sequences, roughly 16% of them singletons. The starting material was PBMCs, mostly from graft donor cells, obtained 360 days after TCRalphabeta/CD19-depleted stem cell transplant. The receptors originated from a boy in the first two years of life who had a stem cell transplant for Wiskott-Aldrich syndrome, so the T cells may come from the graft donor. Both conserved end residues are trimmed from each CDR3. Fields, in order: clone size, V gene, CDR3 protein. A row's size may be missing; if present it is once, few, many or a size class.

abundance: .; v_gene: TRBV20-1; CDR3aa: SARVPRGFNEKLF
abundance: many; v_gene: TRBV5-1; CDR3aa: ASSLDRGADLGETQY
abundance: .; v_gene: TRBV30; CDR3aa: AWTRKKGRNTEAF
abundance: .; v_gene: TRBV10-3; CDR3aa: AIRLGLATPEQY
abundance: few; v_gene: TRBV30; CDR3aa: AWGQGAYEQY
abundance: .; v_gene: TRBV7-9; CDR3aa: ASSPMGPFSYNEQF
abundance: .; v_gene: TRBV12-3/TRBV12-4; CDR3aa: ASSLGTRVTGELF
abundance: few; v_gene: TRBV4-3; CDR3aa: ASSRQEKETQY
abundance: .; v_gene: TRBV27; CDR3aa: ASSSGGFYNSPLH
abundance: many; v_gene: TRBV4-3; CDR3aa: ASSQEGGRASEQF
abundance: .; v_gene: TRBV5-1; CDR3aa: ASSEWASGPVGTQY
abundance: .; v_gene: TRBV14; CDR3aa: ASSQYGGGTDTQY
abundance: .; v_gene: TRBV7-8; CDR3aa: ASSAYSRGLMNTEAF
abundance: few; v_gene: TRBV5-1; CDR3aa: ASSLQSSDTQY